This T cell receptor beta chain comes out of a study of PD-1 blockade in mismatch repair-deficient tumors. Whole-study findings and limits: Tumor-resident clones, often absent from pretreatment blood, expanded after pembrolizumab and then contracted.

Concerning this clone itself: The target antigen is unknown.

Assay: immunoSEQ multiplex PCR; the TCRdb copy retains only in-frame clones and omits some. Altogether 14,000 or so clones are present, 85% to 90% being singletons, with the ten largest covering 4% to 5.5%. Time point here: 10-day in vitro stimulation with candidate neoantigen peptide 6. The clonotype originates from an adult with mismatch repair-deficient cancer. The sample here was cells cultured in vitro, taken from a patient treated with pembrolizumab.

The CDR3 spells CASSLDRSSGNTIYF. The CDR3 DNA follows: TGTGCCAGCAGCCTAGACAGATCCTCTGGAAACACCATATATTTT. V is TRBV4-2 and J is TRBJ1-3; TRBD1 might be the D (5 bases). Trimming took off 4 bases at V and 0 bases at J, with 10 bases between the two ends. Germline V gene lookup returns CDR1 LGHNA and CDR2 YNFKEQ. The CDR3 sequence is 15 residues long.